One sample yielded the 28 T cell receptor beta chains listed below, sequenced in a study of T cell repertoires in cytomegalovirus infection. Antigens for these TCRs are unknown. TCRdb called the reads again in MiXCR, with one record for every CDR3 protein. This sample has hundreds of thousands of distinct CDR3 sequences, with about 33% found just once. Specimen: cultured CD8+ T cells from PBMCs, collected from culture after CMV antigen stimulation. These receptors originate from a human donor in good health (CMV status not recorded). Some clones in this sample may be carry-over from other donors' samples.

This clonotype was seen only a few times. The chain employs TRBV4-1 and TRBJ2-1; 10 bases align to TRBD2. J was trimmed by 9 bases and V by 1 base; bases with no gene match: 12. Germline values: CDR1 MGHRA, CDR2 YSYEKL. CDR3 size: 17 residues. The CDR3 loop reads CASSQGPEGAGGGEQFF. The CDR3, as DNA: TGCGCCAGCAGCCAAGGGCCCGAGGGAGCGGGGGGGGGTGAGCAGTTCTTC.

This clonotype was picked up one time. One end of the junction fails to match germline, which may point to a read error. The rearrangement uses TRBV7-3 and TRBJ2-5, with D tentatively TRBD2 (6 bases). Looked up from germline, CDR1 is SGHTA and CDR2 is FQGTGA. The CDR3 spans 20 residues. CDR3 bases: TGTGCCAACAGCTTTCCAGCTTTAGGAGGGAGCAGGGTCTCAAGGGAGACCCAGTACTTC. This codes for CANSFPALGGSRVSRETQYF.

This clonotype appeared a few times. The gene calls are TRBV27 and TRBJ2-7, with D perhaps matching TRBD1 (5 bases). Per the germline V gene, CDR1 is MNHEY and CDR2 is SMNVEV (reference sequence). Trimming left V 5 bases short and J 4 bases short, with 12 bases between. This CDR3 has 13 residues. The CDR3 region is CASSSQGGYEQYF. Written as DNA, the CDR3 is TGTGCCAGCAGTAGCCAGGGTGGGTACGAGCAGTACTTC.

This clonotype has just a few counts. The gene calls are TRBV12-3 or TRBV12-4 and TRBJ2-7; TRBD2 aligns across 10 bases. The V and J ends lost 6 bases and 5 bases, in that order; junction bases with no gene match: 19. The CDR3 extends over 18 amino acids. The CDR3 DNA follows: TGTGCCAGCAGCCGGGTCTTCCTCGGGAGCGGGGGGGTCAACGAGCAGTACTTC. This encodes CASSRVFLGSGGVNEQYF.

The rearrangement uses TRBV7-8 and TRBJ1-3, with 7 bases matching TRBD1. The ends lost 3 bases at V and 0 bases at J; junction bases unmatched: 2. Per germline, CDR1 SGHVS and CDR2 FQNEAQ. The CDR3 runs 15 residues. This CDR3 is CASSLGQLSGNTIYF. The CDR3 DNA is TGTGCCAGCAGCTTGGGACAGCTCTCTGGAAACACCATATATTTT.

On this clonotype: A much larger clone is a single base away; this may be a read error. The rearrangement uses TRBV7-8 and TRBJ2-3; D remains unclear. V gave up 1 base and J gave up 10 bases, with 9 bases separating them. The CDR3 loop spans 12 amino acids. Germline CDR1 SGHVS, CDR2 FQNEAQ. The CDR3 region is CASSLGVVSQYF. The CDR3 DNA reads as TGTGCCAGCAGCTTAGGGGTTGTCTCGCAGTATTTT.

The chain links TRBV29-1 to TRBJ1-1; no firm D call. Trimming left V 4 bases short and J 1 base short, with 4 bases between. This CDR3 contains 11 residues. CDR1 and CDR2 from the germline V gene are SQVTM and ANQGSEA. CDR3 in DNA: TGCAGCGTTGGGTGGAACACTGAAGCTTTCTTT. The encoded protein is CSVGWNTEAFF.

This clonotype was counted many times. The CDR3 sequence is CASSVRGVDYGYTF. CDR3 DNA: TGTGCCAGCAGCGTCCGGGGGGTAGACTATGGCTACACCTTC. J is TRBJ1-2 and V is TRBV7-8, with TRBD1 as a possible D gene (5 bases). Germline V lookup: CDR1 SGHVS, CDR2 FQNEAQ. V dropped 5 bases and J dropped 3 bases, with 13 bases sitting between them. CDR3 length: 14 amino acids. Based on the CDR3 plus reference TRBV7-8 and TRBJ1-2, the full variable domain is GAGVSQSPRYKVAKRGQDVALRCDPISGHVSLFWYQQALGQGPEFLTYFQNEAQLDKSGLPSDRFFAERPEGSVSTLKIQRTQQEDSAVYLCASSVRGVDYGYTFGSGTRLTVV.

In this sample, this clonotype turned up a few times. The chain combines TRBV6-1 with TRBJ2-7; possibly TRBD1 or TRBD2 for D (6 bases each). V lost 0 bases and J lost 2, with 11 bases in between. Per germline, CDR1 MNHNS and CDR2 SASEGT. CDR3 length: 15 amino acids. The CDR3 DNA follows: TGTGCCAGCAGTGAAGCTTGGGGGGCAACCTACGAGCAGTACGTC. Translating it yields CASSEAWGATYEQYV.

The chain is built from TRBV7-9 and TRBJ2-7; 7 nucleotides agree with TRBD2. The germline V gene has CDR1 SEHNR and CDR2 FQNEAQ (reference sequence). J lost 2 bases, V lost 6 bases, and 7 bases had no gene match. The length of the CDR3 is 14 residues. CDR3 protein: CASSGGDWAYEQYF. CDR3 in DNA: TGTGCCAGCAGTGGGGGGGACTGGGCCTACGAGCAGTACTTC.

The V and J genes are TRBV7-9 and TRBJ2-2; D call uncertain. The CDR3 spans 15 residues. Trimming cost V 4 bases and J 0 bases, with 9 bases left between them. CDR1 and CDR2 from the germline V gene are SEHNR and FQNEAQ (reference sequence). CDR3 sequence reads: CASSSPTSNTGELFF. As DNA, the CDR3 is TGTGCCAGCAGCTCCCCCACATCGAACACCGGGGAGCTGTTTTTT.

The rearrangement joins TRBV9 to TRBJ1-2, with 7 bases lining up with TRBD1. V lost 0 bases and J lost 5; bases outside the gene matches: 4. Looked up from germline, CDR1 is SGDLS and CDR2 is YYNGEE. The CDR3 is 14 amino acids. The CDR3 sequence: CASSVAGTAYGYTF. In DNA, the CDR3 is TGTGCCAGCAGCGTAGCCGGGACAGCGTATGGCTACACCTTC.

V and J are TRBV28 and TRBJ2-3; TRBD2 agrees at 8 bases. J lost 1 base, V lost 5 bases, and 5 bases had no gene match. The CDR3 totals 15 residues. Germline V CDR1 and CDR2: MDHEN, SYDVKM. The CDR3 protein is CASSLQRGRTDTQYF. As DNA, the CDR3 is TGTGCCAGCAGTCTCCAGCGGGGGCGCACAGATACGCAGTATTTT. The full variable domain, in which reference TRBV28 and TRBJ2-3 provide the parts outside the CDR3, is DVKVTQSSRYLVKRTGEKVFLECVQDMDHENMFWYRQDPGLGLRLIYFSYDVKMKEKGDIPEGYSVSREKKERFSLILESASTNQTSMYLCASSLQRGRTDTQYFGPGTRLTVL.

The CDR3 DNA sequence: TGCAGCGCTCTGCCAACAGGGTCGAGGCTCTACGAGCAGTACTTC. It yields the protein CSALPTGSRLYEQYF. The V gene is TRBV20-1, the J gene TRBJ2-7, with D perhaps matching TRBD1 (6 bases). The CDR3 is 15 residues long. Germline-derived CDR1 and CDR2 are DFQATT and SNEGSKA (reference sequence).

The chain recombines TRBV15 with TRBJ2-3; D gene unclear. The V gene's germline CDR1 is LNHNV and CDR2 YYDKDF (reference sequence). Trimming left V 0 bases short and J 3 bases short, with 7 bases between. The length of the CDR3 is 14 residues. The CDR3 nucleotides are TGTGCCACCAGCAGAGAGGCCAGGACAGATACGCAGTATTTT. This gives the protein CATSREARTDTQYF.

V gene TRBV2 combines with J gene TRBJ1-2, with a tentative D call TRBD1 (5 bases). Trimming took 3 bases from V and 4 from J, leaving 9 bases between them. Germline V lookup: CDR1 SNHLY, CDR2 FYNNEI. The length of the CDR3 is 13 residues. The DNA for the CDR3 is TGTGCCAGCAGTGATGGGACCCTCTATGGCTACACCTTC. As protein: CASSDGTLYGYTF.

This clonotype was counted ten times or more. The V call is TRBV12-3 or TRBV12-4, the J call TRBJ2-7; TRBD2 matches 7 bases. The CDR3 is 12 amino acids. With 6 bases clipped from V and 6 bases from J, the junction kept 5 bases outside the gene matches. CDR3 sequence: CASSPGRVEQYF. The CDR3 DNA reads TGTGCCAGCAGCCCGGGGAGGGTCGAGCAGTACTTC.

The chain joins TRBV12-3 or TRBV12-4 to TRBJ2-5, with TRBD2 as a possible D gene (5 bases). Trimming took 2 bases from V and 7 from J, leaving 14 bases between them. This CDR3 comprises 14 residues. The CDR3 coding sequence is TGTGCCAGCAGTTTACCCCCGGGGTTAGGGACCCAGTACTTC. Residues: CASSLPPGLGTQYF.

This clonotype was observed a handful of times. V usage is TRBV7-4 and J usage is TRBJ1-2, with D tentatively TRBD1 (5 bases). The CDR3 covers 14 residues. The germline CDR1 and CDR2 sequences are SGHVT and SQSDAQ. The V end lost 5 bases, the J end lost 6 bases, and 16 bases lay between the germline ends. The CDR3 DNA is TGTGCCAGCAGCGCCGGATTGACAGTAGATGGCTACACCTTC. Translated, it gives CASSAGLTVDGYTF.

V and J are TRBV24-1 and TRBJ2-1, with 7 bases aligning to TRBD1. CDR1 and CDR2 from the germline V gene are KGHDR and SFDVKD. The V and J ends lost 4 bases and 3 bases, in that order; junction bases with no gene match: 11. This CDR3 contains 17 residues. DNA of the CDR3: TGTGCCACCAGTGACAGTTTGACAGGGCATCACTACAATGAGCAGTTCTTC. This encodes CATSDSLTGHHYNEQFF.

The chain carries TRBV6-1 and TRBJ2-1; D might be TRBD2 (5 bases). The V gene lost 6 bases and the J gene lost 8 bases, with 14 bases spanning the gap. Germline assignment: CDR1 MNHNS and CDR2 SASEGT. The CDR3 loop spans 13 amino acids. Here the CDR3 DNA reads TGTGCCAGCAGGCTCGCGGGTAGCTATGAGCAGTTCTTC. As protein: CASRLAGSYEQFF.

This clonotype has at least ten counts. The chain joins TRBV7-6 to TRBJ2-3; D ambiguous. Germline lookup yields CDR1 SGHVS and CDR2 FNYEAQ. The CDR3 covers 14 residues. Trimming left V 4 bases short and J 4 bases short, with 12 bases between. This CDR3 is CASSYRGEADTQYF. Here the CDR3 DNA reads TGTGCCAGCAGCTACAGAGGCGAGGCAGATACGCAGTATTTT.

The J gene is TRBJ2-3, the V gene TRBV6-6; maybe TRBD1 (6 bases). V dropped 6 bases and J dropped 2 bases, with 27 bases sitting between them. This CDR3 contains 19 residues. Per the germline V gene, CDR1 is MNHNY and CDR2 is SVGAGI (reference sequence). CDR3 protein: CASSVILIGTDSPTDTQYF. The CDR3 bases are TGTGCCAGCAGCGTTATCCTGATTGGAACGGACAGCCCCACAGATACGCAGTATTTT.

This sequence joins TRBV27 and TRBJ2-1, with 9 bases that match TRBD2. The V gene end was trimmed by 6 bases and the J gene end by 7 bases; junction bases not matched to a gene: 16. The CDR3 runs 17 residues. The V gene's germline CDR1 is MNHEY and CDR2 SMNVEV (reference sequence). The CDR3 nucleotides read TGTGCCAGCAGCCACCCCTCCCTTACTAGCGGGCTAAATGAGCAGTTCTTC. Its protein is CASSHPSLTSGLNEQFF.

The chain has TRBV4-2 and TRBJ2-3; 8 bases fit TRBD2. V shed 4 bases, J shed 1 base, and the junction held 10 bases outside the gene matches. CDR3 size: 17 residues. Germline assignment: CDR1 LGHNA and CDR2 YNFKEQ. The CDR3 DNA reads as TGTGCCAGCAGCCTTCTTGTACGCGGGGGGCGCACAGATACGCAGTATTTT. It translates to CASSLLVRGGRTDTQYF.

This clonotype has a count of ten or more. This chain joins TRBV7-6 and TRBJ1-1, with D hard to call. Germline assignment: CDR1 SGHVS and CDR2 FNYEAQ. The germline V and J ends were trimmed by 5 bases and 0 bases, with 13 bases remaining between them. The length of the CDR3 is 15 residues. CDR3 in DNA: TGTGCCAGCAGCCCAAGAGCGGCTCTGAACACTGAAGCTTTCTTT. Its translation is CASSPRAALNTEAFF.

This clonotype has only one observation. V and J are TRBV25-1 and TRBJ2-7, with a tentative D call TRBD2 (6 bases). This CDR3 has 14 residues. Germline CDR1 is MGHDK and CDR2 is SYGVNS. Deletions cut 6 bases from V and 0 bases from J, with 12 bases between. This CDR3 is CASRAGTSSYEQYV. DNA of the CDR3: TGTGCCAGCAGGGCGGGGACGAGCTCCTACGAGCAGTACGTC.

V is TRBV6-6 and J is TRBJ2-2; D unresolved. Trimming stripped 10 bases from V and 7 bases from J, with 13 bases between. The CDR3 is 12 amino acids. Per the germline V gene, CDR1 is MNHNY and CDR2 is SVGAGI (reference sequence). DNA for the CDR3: TGTGCCACCGCGGTGTTGGGCGGGGAGCTGTTTTTT. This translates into CATAVLGGELFF.